This TCR beta chain is drawn from a study of blood T cells in healthy people across ages. Study-level findings and limits: It was not known whether donors were CMV positive (a possible confounder of expanded clonotype changes).

About this clonotype: Its target is unknown. One end of the junction fails to match germline, which may point to a read error.

It was with a sample-barcoded 5' primer and a J-beta primer mix that a second PCR of about 7 to 12 cycles was run. Researchers report that a template-switch adaptor with 12 random nucleotides tagged each cDNA molecule. Each CDR3 protein is one row after TCRdb ran MiXCR on the 5' RACE reads. The sample has roughly 1.5 million distinct CDR3 sequences, roughly two fifths seen once. Germline CDR1 MNHEY, CDR2 SVGAGI. The CDR3 runs 13 residues. Individuals who donated were healthy Caucasians from Russia aged about 6 to 100. Per sample, no less than 6 micrograms of total RNA were extracted. The sequenced sample was blood. This TCR came from a woman between 18 and 29 years old in good health. This chain links TRBV6-5 with TRBJ1-5, with unresolved D. The CDR3 protein is CASSIGPLPPRHF. In nucleotides, the CDR3 is TGTGCCTCGAGTATTGGACCTCTGCCGCCCCGGCATTTT.